The 5 T cell receptor beta chains listed next were all sequenced from one sample in a study of regulatory T cells in long-lasting Graves disease. Investigators prepared the TCR beta libraries by applying iRepertoire HTBI primers and Arm-PCR of CDR3 regions. TCRdb analysed the multiplex PCR reads with MiXCR anew, one entry per CDR3 protein. Here the sample spans about 430,000 distinct CDR3 sequences, over 20% being singletons. Sample time point: persistent/refractory GD, antithyroid drugs over 5 years with positive TRAb. Extracted PBMC RNA gave rise to the TCR library. The sequences come from peripheral blood mononuclear cells (PBMCs), collected when the disease was refractory, from a patient treated with antithyroid drugs. These receptors originate from a female donor with Graves disease.

This chain links TRBV19 with TRBJ2-2; D unresolved. With 2 bases removed from V and 2 bases from J, the gap between germline ends came to 9 bases. The CDR3 covers 15 residues. Germline-derived CDR1 and CDR2 are LNHDA and SQIVND (reference sequence). CDR3 in DNA: TGTGCCAGTAGTATAAGGCGTATAAACACCGGGGAGCTGTTTTTT. This translates into CASSIRRINTGELFF.

This clonotype was seen a handful of times. This sequence joins TRBV10-2 and TRBJ2-7; 12 bases agree with TRBD2. The CDR3 is 14 amino acids. Per the germline V gene, CDR1 is WSHSY and CDR2 is SAAADI. V shed 2 bases and J 5 bases; nucleotides not matched to a gene: 1. The DNA of the CDR3 is TGCGCCAGCAGTGAGGCTAGCGGGAGGGACGAGCAGTACTTC. Amino acid sequence: CASSEASGRDEQYF.

This clonotype was recorded a few times. At one end the junction does not follow the germline gene, possibly because of a read error. The V gene is TRBV5-1, the J gene TRBJ1-1; 7 nucleotides line up with TRBD1. The CDR3 consists of 15 residues. Per the germline V gene, CDR1 is SGHRS and CDR2 is YFSETQ. The CDR3 loop is CASSSSLEQGVEAFF. In DNA, the CDR3 is TGTGCCAGCAGCTCCTCCCTCGAGCAGGGGGTTGAAGCTTTCTTT.

Regarding this clonotype: In this CDR3 the conserved last residue, phenylalanine or tryptophan, is missing, so a read error is likely. The CDR3 here is CASSLAGAFAYGYTL. The CDR3, as DNA: TGCGCCAGCAGCTTGGCCGGGGCTTTCGCCTATGGCTACACCCTC. The chain links TRBV5-1 to TRBJ1-2; D may be TRBD1 (5 bases). V was cut by 0 bases and J by 4 bases, with 13 bases left in between. CDR1 is SGHRS and CDR2 is YFSETQ in the germline V gene. The CDR3 sequence is 15 residues long.

This clonotype was detected ten times or more. For the CDR3, the DNA is TGTGCCACCAGCAGAGAGAGGGACAGCTATGGCTACACCTTC. This sequence encodes CATSRERDSYGYTF. This chain connects TRBV15 to TRBJ1-2; 7 bases line up with TRBD1. V was clipped by 0 bases and J by 4 bases; unmatched bases: 2. The CDR3 is 14 amino acids. Germline CDR1 LNHNV, CDR2 YYDKDF (reference sequence).